This paragraph reports one T cell receptor beta chain. This sample is part of a study of T-cell reconstitution after alpha-beta-depleted transplantation in children. Germline V gives CDR1 SEHNR, CDR2 FQNEAQ (reference sequence). V was shortened by 5 bases and J by 6 bases, with 18 bases between the two germline ends. This CDR3 has 15 residues. It was with unique molecular identifiers that the TCRbeta library was prepared. TCRdb processed the PCR reads anew with MiXCR; each CDR3 protein has one entry. The sample records approximately 640,000 distinct CDR3 sequences, about 15% being singletons. This specimen was PBMCs from the stem cell graft donor, taken from the stem cell graft. The V and J genes are TRBV7-9 and TRBJ2-3, with D tentatively TRBD1 (6 bases). This sequence was found in a human donor who donated a stem cell graft to a child with acute myeloid leukemia. CDR3 sequence: CASSQGTFFSDTQYF. CDR3 sequence (DNA): TGTGCCAGCAGCCAAGGGACATTTTTTTCGGATACGCAGTATTTT.